The 20 T cell receptor beta chains below all came from one sample that was sequenced in a study of graft-versus-host responses after intestinal transplantation. The antigens for these receptors are not known. Sequencing used immunoSEQ multiplex PCR; TCRdb keeps in-frame clones, though not all of them. The data contain about 96,000 clones, around nine tenths of them singletons. The specimen was unstimulated CD4+ T cells sorted from spleen or lymph node cells, collected before intestinal transplant. Source of these receptors: a human donor who received an intestinal transplant.

The rearrangement links TRBV7-9 to TRBJ2-7; 13 bases fit TRBD2. Germline trimming cut 4 bases from V and 4 bases from J; bases unmatched to any gene: 4. Per germline, CDR1 SEHNR and CDR2 FQNEAQ (reference sequence). This CDR3 is 15 amino acids long. CDR3 region: CASSSGLAGLYEQYF. Written as DNA, the CDR3 is TGTGCCAGCAGCTCGGGACTAGCGGGATTGTACGAGCAGTACTTC.

The chain recombines TRBV5-6 with TRBJ1-2, with a tentative D call TRBD1 (5 bases). The CDR3 has 13 residues. Per germline, CDR1 SGHDT and CDR2 YYEEEE. The germline V and J ends were trimmed by 1 base and 7 bases, with 11 bases remaining between them. Written as DNA, the CDR3 is TGTGCCAGCAGCTTGCAGGGTCCTTTTGGCTACACCTTC. Protein product: CASSLQGPFGYTF.

The CDR3 loop reads CASSIVPGLAGAFF. CDR3 DNA: TGTGCCAGCAGTATAGTTCCGGGACTCGCGGGGGCTTTCTTT. V is TRBV7-3 and J is TRBJ1-1; D is perhaps TRBD1 (5 bases). CDR3 length: 14 amino acids. Germline lookup yields CDR1 SGHTA and CDR2 FQGTGA. With 6 bases removed from V and 11 bases from J, the gap between germline ends came to 22 bases. Together with reference TRBV7-3 and TRBJ1-1, the CDR3 gives the full variable domain: GAGVSQTPSNKVTEKGKYVELRCDPISGHTALYWYRQSLGQGPEFLIYFQGTGAADDSGLPNDRFFAVRPEGSVSTLKIQRTERGDSAVYLCASSIVPGLAGAFFGQGTRLTVV.

This chain uses TRBV5-5 with TRBJ2-6, with 11 bases matching TRBD2. Looked up from germline, CDR1 is SGHKS and CDR2 is YYEKEE (reference sequence). The V and J ends lost 2 bases and 3 bases, in that order; junction bases with no gene match: 4. The CDR3 contains 17 residues. The CDR3 loop is CASSFELAGVGANVLTF. The CDR3 DNA reads TGTGCCAGCAGCTTTGAACTAGCGGGAGTTGGGGCCAACGTCCTGACTTTC.

The rearrangement joins TRBV7-2 to TRBJ2-5, with D tentatively TRBD1 or TRBD2 (5 bases each). The last part of the DNA fits TRBJ2-7 better; the J call may be wrong. This CDR3 region has 15 residues. Germline V gene data show CDR1 as SGHTA and CDR2 as FQGNSA. As DNA, the CDR3 is TGTGCCAGCAGCTCGGGTCCGGGGACCCCTCACGAGCAGTACTTC. Its protein product is CASSSGPGTPHEQYF.

This rearrangement joins TRBV30 to TRBJ1-6, with unresolved D. CDR3 length equals 14 residues. Germline lookup yields CDR1 GTSNPN and CDR2 SVGIG (reference sequence). Trimming cost V 0 bases and J 9 bases, with 12 bases left between them. The CDR3 DNA reads as TGTGCCTGGAGTGTACGGGCGTCCGGTTCACCCCTCCACTTT. Protein sequence: CAWSVRASGSPLHF.

The V call is TRBV7-9, the J call TRBJ1-1; D is unresolved. The V gene's germline CDR1 is SEHNR and CDR2 FQNEAQ (reference sequence). The CDR3 is 14 amino acids. Trimming pared 5 bases from V and 0 bases from J, leaving 10 bases between. The DNA of the CDR3 is TGTGCCAGCAGCGGGCGGGCCGTGAACACTGAAGCTTTCTTT. It encodes CASSGRAVNTEAFF.

This chain connects TRBV27 to TRBJ1-2; tentative D call: TRBD1 (5 bases). CDR3 length: 15 residues. Germline values: CDR1 MNHEY, CDR2 SMNVEV (reference sequence). V lost 0 bases, J lost 2 bases, and 10 bases lay in between. CDR3 in amino acids: CASSLSGVLNYGYTF. The CDR3, as DNA: TGTGCCAGCAGTTTATCGGGGGTCCTCAACTATGGCTACACCTTC.

With regard to this clone: Its ends do not fully match the called genes, so a read error is possible. The rearrangement links TRBV4-1 to TRBJ1-5, with TRBD1 as a possible D gene (6 bases). The CDR3 contains 15 residues. Per germline, CDR1 MGHRA and CDR2 YSYEKL. In DNA form, the CDR3 reads TGTGCCAGCAGCGACACAGGGTTCGGCAATCAGCCCCAGCATTTT. Its protein product is CASSDTGFGNQPQHF.

The chain carries TRBV21-1 and TRBJ2-1. TRBV21-1 is a pseudogene segment. CDR3 size: 17 residues. As DNA, the CDR3 is TGTGCCAGCATTATTGAGGGGGAGGGGGCTTCGAACAATGAGCAGTTCTTC. It is translated as CASIIEGEGASNNEQFF.

This clone was recorded a few times. This chain connects TRBV5-1 to TRBJ2-3, with D possibly being TRBD1 (5 bases). Germline CDR1 is SGHRS and CDR2 is YFSETQ. The CDR3 has 16 residues. Trimming took off 1 base at V and 5 bases at J, with 17 bases between the two ends. The CDR3 here is CASSLIGPFQGDTQYF. Written as DNA, the CDR3 is TGCGCCAGCAGCTTGATTGGACCCTTCCAGGGAGATACGCAGTATTTT. Based on the CDR3 plus reference TRBV5-1 and TRBJ2-3, the full variable domain is KAGVTQTPRYLIKTRGQQVTLSCSPISGHRSVSWYQQTPGQGLQFLFEYFSETQRNKGNFPGRFSGRQFSNSRSEMNVSTLELGDSALYLCASSLIGPFQGDTQYFGPGTRLTVL.

This clone has a single count. The genes are TRBV6-5 and TRBJ2-7; a weak D match, TRBD1 (6 bases). Trimming removed 6 bases from V and 3 bases from J, with 12 bases in between. The germline V gene encodes CDR1 MNHEY and CDR2 SVGAGI. The CDR3 length is 13 residues. CDR3 DNA: TGTGCCAGCAGCCTGGGGGCGAACTACGAGCAGTACTTC. Translating gives CASSLGANYEQYF.

V gene TRBV15 combines with J gene TRBJ2-2; D gene unclear. Germline-derived CDR1 and CDR2 are LNHNV and YYDKDF (reference sequence). Trimming removed 4 bases at V and 3 bases at J, with 6 bases between. CDR3 length equals 13 residues. CDR3 protein: CATSIGDTGELFF. In DNA form, the CDR3 reads TGTGCCACCAGCATCGGAGACACCGGGGAGCTGTTTTTT.

The gene calls are TRBV29-1 and TRBJ2-7, with D unclear. The germline V and J ends were trimmed by 5 bases and 2 bases, with 13 bases remaining between them. CDR3 size: 13 residues. Germline V lookup: CDR1 SQVTM, CDR2 ANQGSEA. CDR3 in DNA: TGCAGCGTTTCATTGCCCCACACCTACGAGCAGTACTTC. Protein: CSVSLPHTYEQYF.

V and J are TRBV5-1 and TRBJ1-2, with D possibly TRBD1 on 5 matching bases. Per germline, CDR1 SGHRS and CDR2 YFSETQ. Deletions cut 0 bases from V and 0 bases from J, with 9 bases between. The CDR3 totals 15 residues. The DNA for the CDR3 is TGCGCCAGCAGCTTGGGGGACGTAGCTAACTATGGCTACACCTTC. It is translated as CASSLGDVANYGYTF. Full variable domain (remainder filled in from reference TRBV5-1 and TRBJ1-2): KAGVTQTPRYLIKTRGQQVTLSCSPISGHRSVSWYQQTPGQGLQFLFEYFSETQRNKGNFPGRFSGRQFSNSRSEMNVSTLELGDSALYLCASSLGDVANYGYTFGSGTRLTVV.

This chain uses TRBV7-8 with TRBJ2-5; TRBD1 matches 7 bases. Germline CDR1 SGHVS, CDR2 FQNEAQ. This CDR3 contains 14 residues. V was pared by 6 bases and J by 3 bases, with 7 bases of the junction left unmatched. This CDR3 is CASRPSDREETQYF. CDR3 nucleotide sequence: TGTGCCAGCAGGCCCTCAGACAGGGAAGAGACCCAGTACTTC. The full variable domain, its missing parts supplied by reference TRBV7-8 and TRBJ2-5, is GAGVSQSPRYKVAKRGQDVALRCDPISGHVSLFWYQQALGQGPEFLTYFQNEAQLDKSGLPSDRFFAERPEGSVSTLKIQRTQQEDSAVYLCASRPSDREETQYFGPGTRLLVL.

This chain uses TRBV7-8 with TRBJ1-5; D remains unclear. V shed 1 base and J shed 7 bases, with 8 bases lying between them. Germline V CDR1 and CDR2: SGHVS, FQNEAQ. This CDR3 has 13 amino acids. The CDR3 coding sequence is TGTGCCAGCAGCTTAGTGCAGCAGCAGCCCCAGCATTTT. It translates to CASSLVQQQPQHF.

This chain links TRBV18 with TRBJ1-3; 7 bases line up with TRBD1. V shed 0 bases, J shed 3 bases, and the junction held 5 bases outside the gene matches. The CDR3 has 16 residues. Germline values: CDR1 KGHSH, CDR2 LQKENI. DNA for the CDR3: TGTGCCAGCTCACCACCCGGAGGGGGCAGTGGAAACACCATATATTTT. This codes for CASSPPGGGSGNTIYF. Using reference TRBV18 and TRBJ1-3 for the parts outside the CDR3, the full variable domain is NAGVMQNPRHLVRRRGQEARLRCSPMKGHSHVYWYRQLPEEGLKFMVYLQKENIIDESGMPKERFSAEFPKEGPSILRIQQVVRGDSAAYFCASSPPGGGSGNTIYFGEGSWLTVV.

This rearrangement joins TRBV5-1 to TRBJ2-3; 15 bases match TRBD2. CDR3 size: 17 residues. The germline V gene encodes CDR1 SGHRS and CDR2 YFSETQ. With 2 bases clipped from V and 2 bases from J, the junction kept 3 bases outside the gene matches. CDR3 sequence reads: CASSFGLAGGATDTQYF. The CDR3 nucleotides read TGCGCCAGCAGCTTTGGACTAGCGGGAGGGGCCACAGATACGCAGTATTTT.

This chain joins TRBV28 and TRBJ1-6; unclear D gene. The CDR3 runs to 19 residues. V lost 4 bases, J lost 0 bases, and 19 bases lay in between. CDR1 is MDHEN, CDR2 SYDVKM, per germline. CDR3 DNA: TGTGCCAGCAGTTCCCCATTAAATCTCTGGAGCTCCTATAATTCACCCCTCCACTTT. This encodes CASSSPLNLWSSYNSPLHF.